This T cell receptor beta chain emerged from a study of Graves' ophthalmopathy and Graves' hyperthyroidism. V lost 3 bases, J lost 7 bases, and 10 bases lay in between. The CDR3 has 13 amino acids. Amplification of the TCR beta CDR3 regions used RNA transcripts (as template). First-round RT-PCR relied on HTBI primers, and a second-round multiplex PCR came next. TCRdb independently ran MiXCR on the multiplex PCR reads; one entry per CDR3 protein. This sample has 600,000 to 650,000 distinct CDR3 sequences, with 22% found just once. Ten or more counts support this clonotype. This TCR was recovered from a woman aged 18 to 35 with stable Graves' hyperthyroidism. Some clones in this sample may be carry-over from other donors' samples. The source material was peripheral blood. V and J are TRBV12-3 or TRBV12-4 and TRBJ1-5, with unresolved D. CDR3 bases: TGTGCCAGCAGTTTCTCTGAGCGGCAGCCCCAGCATTTT. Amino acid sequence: CASSFSERQPQHF.